The rows below give T cell receptor beta chains drawn from one sample of a study of cytomegalovirus exposure and HLA in healthy donors. Sequencing was performed with immunoSEQ multiplex PCR; in TCRdb, only in-frame clones are kept and a portion is missing. The sample yields approximately 190,000 clones, approximately 80% seen once. Sequences were obtained from PBMCs. These receptors all come from a woman in her 30s in good health and CMV-seropositive. CDR3s include the opening cysteine and the closing phenylalanine or tryptophan. The D gene is left open where the match is weak. Size tells how often a clone was seen (once, few, many) or the class of an expanded clone, and some rows leave it out.

V	D	J	size	CDR3	DNA
TRBV27	.	TRBJ1-1	few	CASRGDEELDTEAFF	TGTGCCAGCCGGGGGGACGAGGAATTGGACACTGAAGCTTTCTTT
TRBV7-2	.	TRBJ2-7	.	CASSLAQGRGEQYF	TGTGCCAGCAGCTTAGCTCAGGGCCGTGGGGAGCAGTACTTC
TRBV4-1	TRBD1	TRBJ1-4	once	CASSQQFLTGDEKLFF	TGCGCCAGCAGCCAACAGTTCTTGACAGGGGATGAAAAACTGTTTTTT
TRBV7-9	TRBD2	TRBJ2-7	once	CASSLGTSGRAYEQYF	TGTGCCAGCAGCCTTGGGACTAGCGGGAGGGCCTACGAGCAGTACTTC
TRBV5-1	TRBD1	TRBJ1-4	.	CASSREDRRGEKLFF	TGCGCCAGCAGCCGAGAGGACAGGAGAGGCGAAAAACTGTTTTTT
TRBV10-2	.	TRBJ2-7	.	CASSDLGSSYEQYF	TGCGCCAGCAGTGACCTCGGGAGCTCCTACGAGCAGTACTTC
TRBV11-1	.	TRBJ2-3	.	CASSLEAFDTQYF	TGTGCCAGCAGCTTAGAAGCGTTTGATACGCAGTATTTT
TRBV11-3	.	TRBJ2-7	.	CASGRGPYEQYF	TGTGCCAGCGGGCGGGGACCCTACGAGCAGTACTTC
TRBV11-1	.	TRBJ1-1	.	CASSLDASRAFF	TGTGCCAGCAGCTTAGACGCGTCGAGAGCTTTCTTT
TRBV30	.	TRBJ1-5	many	CAWSVASNQPQHF	TGTGCCTGGAGTGTAGCCAGCAATCAGCCCCAGCATTTT
TRBV5-4	.	TRBJ2-5	.	CASSSTGQETQYF	TGTGCCAGCAGCTCTACAGGCCAAGAGACCCAGTACTTC
TRBV19	TRBD2	TRBJ2-7	.	CASSISGGLYEQYF	TGTGCCAGTAGTATCTCGGGGGGGCTCTACGAGCAGTACTTC
TRBV19	TRBD1	TRBJ1-3	.	CASTRTGESGNTIYF	TGTGCCAGTACACGGACAGGGGAGTCTGGAAACACCATATATTTT
TRBV5-4	TRBD1	TRBJ1-6	few	CASSLEGGQVISPLHF	TGTGCCAGCAGCTTGGAAGGGGGCCAAGTGATTTCACCCCTCCACTTT
TRBV5-6	.	TRBJ2-7	.	CASSFRDTSSYEQYF	TGTGCCAGCAGCTTCCGGGACACCAGCTCCTACGAGCAGTACTTC
TRBV7-2	.	TRBJ1-2	.	CASSPGQNYGYTF	TGTGCCAGCAGCCCAGGACAGAACTATGGCTACACCTTC
TRBV19	TRBD1	TRBJ2-7	.	CASSGSGQGAYEQYF	TGTGCCAGTAGTGGGTCAGGACAGGGTGCCTACGAGCAGTACTTC
TRBV4-3	TRBD1	TRBJ1-3	.	CASSQDAGGHGNTIYF	TGCGCCAGCAGCCAAGATGCAGGGGGCCATGGAAACACCATATATTTT
TRBV2	.	TRBJ2-3	.	CASSEGRVGTDTQYF	TGTGCCAGCAGTGAAGGGCGGGTGGGCACAGATACGCAGTATTTT
TRBV29-1	TRBD1	TRBJ2-1	once	CSSLTGMVDEQFF	TGCAGCTCCTTGACAGGGATGGTCGATGAGCAGTTCTTC
TRBV11-2	TRBD2	TRBJ2-7	.	CASSLLSGRAYEQYF	TGTGCCAGCAGCTTATTGTCGGGGAGGGCCTACGAGCAGTACTTC
TRBV7-9	TRBD1	TRBJ2-5	.	CASSSDRGLGGQETQYF	TGTGCCAGCAGCTCAGACAGGGGGCTGGGCGGCCAAGAGACCCAGTACTTC
TRBV5-5	TRBD1	TRBJ1-3	.	CASSQTGTGNTIYF	TGTGCCAGCAGCCAGACAGGGACTGGAAACACCATATATTTT
TRBV15	TRBD1	TRBJ1-2	.	CATSRDRHPQGASEGYTF	TGTGCCACCAGCAGAGATCGACACCCACAGGGGGCATCTGAAGGCTACACCTTC
TRBV7-2	TRBD2	TRBJ2-7	.	CASSPWGLAGTYEQYF	TGTGCCAGCAGCCCCTGGGGTTTAGCGGGAACCTACGAGCAGTACTTC
TRBV29-1	TRBD1	TRBJ2-5	once	CSVLKGGTDETQYF	TGCAGCGTCCTAAAAGGGGGCACCGATGAGACCCAGTACTTC
TRBV6-6	TRBD2	TRBJ2-7	once	CASSQRLAGTYEQYF	TGTGCCAGCAGTCAAAGACTAGCGGGAACCTACGAGCAGTACTTC
TRBV9	TRBD1	TRBJ2-7	.	CASSLGQGPSHEQYF	TGTGCCAGCAGCTTGGGACAGGGGCCCTCCCACGAGCAGTACTTC
TRBV19	TRBD2	TRBJ2-2	.	CASSISSGRAGELFF	TGTGCCAGTAGTATAAGTAGCGGGAGGGCCGGGGAGCTGTTTTTT
TRBV5-6	TRBD2	TRBJ2-1	.	CASRREYLSEQFF	TGTGCCAGCAGGCGGGAGTACCTCTCTGAGCAGTTCTTC
TRBV29-1	TRBD1	TRBJ1-1	.	CSVRTGELAFF	TGCAGCGTAAGGACAGGGGAGTTAGCTTTCTTT
TRBV29-1	TRBD1	TRBJ1-2	.	CSVTRTGREYGYTF	TGCAGCGTGACTAGGACAGGGCGGGAGTATGGCTACACCTTC
TRBV30	.	TRBJ2-2	.	CAWIGGTNTGELFF	TGTGCCTGGATCGGCGGAACGAACACCGGGGAGCTGTTTTTT
TRBV19	.	TRBJ1-3	.	CASSPSRIGFGSGNTIYF	TGTGCCAGTAGCCCCTCTAGGATTGGGTTTGGCTCTGGAAACACCATATATTTT
TRBV6-1	.	TRBJ1-5	.	CASVQGSFSNQPQHF	TGTGCCAGTGTACAGGGTTCCTTTAGCAATCAGCCCCAGCATTTT
TRBV4-1	.	TRBJ1-2	once	CASSLLMLPSHGYTF	TGCGCCAGCAGCCTTCTAATGCTTCCTTCCCATGGCTACACCTTC
TRBV7-9	.	TRBJ1-1	few	CASFKTGGLNTEAFF	TGTGCCAGCTTCAAGACTGGGGGACTTAACACTGAAGCTTTCTTT
TRBV30	.	TRBJ2-7	few	CAWSVALGGYEQYF	TGTGCCTGGAGTGTAGCCCTAGGGGGCTACGAGCAGTACTTC
TRBV6-6	.	TRBJ1-4	few	CASSSTPTRPNEKLFF	TGTGCCAGCAGTTCGACCCCGACACGACCTAATGAAAAACTGTTTTTT
TRBV5-1	TRBD1	TRBJ1-2	few	CASSFPADRPHYGYTF	TGCGCCAGCAGCTTTCCAGCGGACAGGCCTCACTATGGCTACACCTTC
TRBV19	.	TRBJ1-1	.	CASSTPPGQNTEAFF	TGTGCCAGTAGTACGCCCCCGGGACAGAACACTGAAGCTTTCTTT
TRBV28	TRBD2	TRBJ2-5	.	CASSSIWMGGTSGTQETQYF	TGTGCCAGCAGTTCGATATGGATGGGGGGGACTAGCGGGACCCAAGAGACCCAGTACTTC
TRBV7-6	.	TRBJ2-3	.	CASSLATGGTDTQYF	TGTGCCAGCAGCTTAGCGACGGGGGGCACAGATACGCAGTATTTT
TRBV14	.	TRBJ1-5	.	CASSQDGEGPQHF	TGTGCCAGCAGCCAAGATGGAGAGGGGCCCCAGCATTTT
TRBV11-3	TRBD1	TRBJ2-1	.	CASSLGQGSNEQFF	TGTGCCAGCAGCTTAGGACAGGGGAGCAATGAGCAGTTCTTC
TRBV5-1	.	TRBJ2-5	once	CASRDGEGETQYF	TGCGCCAGCCGGGATGGGGAAGGAGAGACCCAGTACTTC
TRBV29-1	.	TRBJ1-1	few	CSVVQDTEAFF	TGCAGCGTTGTGCAGGACACTGAAGCTTTCTTT
TRBV4-3	.	TRBJ1-5	.	CASSPTLVGQPQHF	TGCGCCAGCAGCCCTACGTTGGTCGGGCAGCCCCAGCATTTT
TRBV6-1	TRBD1	TRBJ2-3	once	CASSAKQGAGDTQYF	TGTGCCAGCAGTGCCAAACAGGGGGCGGGAGATACGCAGTATTTT
TRBV5-1	TRBD1	TRBJ1-6	.	CASSITGGNSPLHF	TGCGCCAGCAGCATAACAGGGGGTAATTCACCCCTCCACTTT
TRBV7-9	.	TRBJ1-4	.	CASSSGSGDEKLFF	TGTGCCAGCAGTTCCGGCTCGGGGGATGAAAAACTGTTTTTT
TRBV4-3	.	TRBJ2-7	once	CASSQDLANGGQYF	TGCGCCAGCAGCCAAGATTTAGCTAACGGTGGGCAGTACTTC
TRBV28	TRBD2	TRBJ2-7	once	CASSLALAGAYEQYF	TGTGCCAGCAGTTTAGCGTTAGCGGGAGCCTACGAGCAGTACTTC
TRBV10-2	TRBD1	TRBJ1-5	.	CASRGTGANQPQHF	TGCGCCAGCAGGGGGACAGGGGCAAATCAGCCCCAGCATTTT
TRBV19	TRBD1	TRBJ1-1	.	CASRSIGQGTEAFF	TGTGCCAGTAGGTCCATCGGACAGGGGACTGAAGCTTTCTTT
TRBV27	TRBD2	TRBJ2-1	.	CASSLLTSGRSNEQFF	TGTGCCAGCAGTTTATTGACTAGCGGGAGAAGTAATGAGCAGTTCTTC
TRBV19	TRBD1	TRBJ2-7	.	CASSPRPEGGWGYEQYF	TGTGCCAGTAGTCCACGTCCTGAAGGGGGCTGGGGCTACGAGCAGTACTTC
TRBV6-1	.	TRBJ2-1	.	CASKADGSYNEQFF	TGTGCCAGCAAGGCGGATGGCTCCTACAATGAGCAGTTCTTC